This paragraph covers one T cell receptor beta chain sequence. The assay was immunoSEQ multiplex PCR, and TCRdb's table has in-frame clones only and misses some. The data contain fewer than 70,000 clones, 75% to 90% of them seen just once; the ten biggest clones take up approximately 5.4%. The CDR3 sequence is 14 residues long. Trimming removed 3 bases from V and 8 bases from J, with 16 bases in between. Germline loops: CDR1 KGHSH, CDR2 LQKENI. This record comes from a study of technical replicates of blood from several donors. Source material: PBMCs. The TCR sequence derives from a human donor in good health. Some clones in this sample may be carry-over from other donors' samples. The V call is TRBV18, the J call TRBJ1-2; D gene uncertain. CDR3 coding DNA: TGTGCCAGCTCACCTACACTTGGAACGGAGGGCTACACCTTC. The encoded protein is CASSPTLGTEGYTF.